The following is a T cell receptor (beta chain) sequence with its context. The junction shows a germline mismatch at one end, possibly a read error. The entry originates in a study of early T cells in non-severe SARS-CoV-2 infection. Using its own MiXCR run on the 5' RACE reads, TCRdb lists one record per CDR3 protein. The profile shows approximately 43,000 distinct CDR3 sequences, less than 8.5% of them singletons. The material sequenced was whole blood. This sequence originates from an adult who was a healthcare worker with PCR-confirmed SARS-CoV-2 infection or an uninfected control (not recorded which).

CDR3 residues: CASSPRQGMSSYIEQFF. As DNA, the CDR3 is TGTGCCAGCAGCCCCCGACAGGGCATGAGCTCCTACATTGAGCAGTTCTTC. The chain is built from TRBV7-9 and TRBJ2-1, with 7 bases that match TRBD1. Germline CDR1 is SEHNR and CDR2 is FQNEAQ (reference sequence). This CDR3 is built from 17 residues.